One and the same sample provided the 10 T cell receptor beta chains below, sequenced in a study of blood T cells in healthy people across ages. A second PCR, run for about 7 to 11 cycles, used a sample-barcoded 5' primer plus a J-beta primer mix. In TCRdb, the 5' RACE reads were re-called with MiXCR into one record per CDR3 protein. The sample shows around 800,000 distinct CDR3 sequences, approximately 53% of them seen only once. The source material was blood. The receptors originated from an elderly man in good health.

V is TRBV7-3 and J is TRBJ2-1; D uncertain. The CDR3 is 15 amino acids. Trimming took 5 bases from V and 1 from J, leaving 12 bases between them. The V gene's germline CDR1 is SGHTA and CDR2 FQGTGA. The CDR3 nucleotides are TGTGCCAGCAGCATTGGGCAGCCGTCCTACAATGAGCAGTTCTTC. This translates into CASSIGQPSYNEQFF.

The CDR3 here is CASSGTGTGRRTEAFF. The DNA for the CDR3 is TGTGCCAGCAGTGGGACCGGGACAGGGAGGAGGACTGAAGCTTTCTTT. This chain joins TRBV6-1 and TRBJ1-1; 9 bases align to TRBD1. The trim removed 4 bases at V and 5 bases at J, leaving 11 bases unmatched. CDR1 and CDR2 from the germline V gene are MNHNS and SASEGT. The CDR3 covers 16 residues.

The rearrangement uses TRBV20-1 and TRBJ2-7; maybe TRBD2 (5 bases). This CDR3 comprises 14 residues. V lost 4 bases, J lost 1 base, and 14 bases lay in between. CDR1 is DFQATT and CDR2 is SNEGSKA in the germline V gene (reference sequence). The CDR3 nucleotides read TGCAGTGCTATACATCCCCGAGGGTCCTACGAGCAGTACTTC. Translation: CSAIHPRGSYEQYF.

The chain is built from TRBV20-1 and TRBJ1-6; D may be TRBD1 (6 bases). The CDR3 is made up of 17 amino acids. Germline V gene data show CDR1 as DFQATT and CDR2 as SNEGSKA (reference sequence). The V end lost 6 bases, the J end lost 4 bases, and 22 bases lay between the germline ends. CDR3 loop: CSARPEGGTSYNSPLHF. Written as DNA, the CDR3 is TGCAGTGCAAGACCGGAGGGGGGCACCTCTTATAATTCACCCCTCCACTTT.

The rearrangement links TRBV7-9 to TRBJ2-3; D possibly corresponds to TRBD2 (6 bases). Trimming took off 5 bases at V and 14 bases at J, with 20 bases between the two ends. The CDR3 consists of 13 residues. The germline gives CDR1 SEHNR, CDR2 FQNEAQ (reference sequence). The CDR3 sequence is CASSLVEGRYAYF. CDR3 DNA: TGTGCCAGCAGCCTAGTGGAGGGCAGATACGCGTATTTT.

The J gene is TRBJ2-1, the V gene TRBV2; D possibly uses TRBD1 or TRBD2 (5 bases each). The ends were cut back, 2 bases at V and 7 bases at J, with 9 bases in the middle. CDR3 length: 13 residues. CDR1 is SNHLY, CDR2 FYNNEI, per germline. The CDR3 loop is CASSEIWGNEQFF. CDR3 DNA: TGTGCCAGCAGTGAAATCTGGGGGAATGAGCAGTTCTTC.

Note on this clonotype: This clone may be a read error of a much larger clone one base away. The rearrangement joins TRBV7-9 to TRBJ2-5; 7 nucleotides align to TRBD2. The CDR3 sequence is 16 residues long. V trimming: 2 bases; J trimming: 3 bases; junction bases outside the gene matches: 9. The germline CDR1 and CDR2 sequences are SEHNR and FQNEAQ (reference sequence). In DNA, the CDR3 is TGTGCCAGCAGCTTAAGGCTAGCGGAAGGAAAAGAGACCCAGTACTTC. Residues: CASSLRLAEGKETQYF.

The chain has TRBV20-1 and TRBJ2-7; 10 nucleotides line up with TRBD2. Germline lookup yields CDR1 DFQATT and CDR2 SNEGSKA (reference sequence). Germline trimming cut 0 bases from V and 4 bases from J; bases unmatched to any gene: 3. There are 14 residues in the CDR3. CDR3 nucleotides: TGCAGTGCTAGAGATACTAGCGGGGATTACGAGCAGTACTTC. Translated: CSARDTSGDYEQYF.

This clonotype showed up just a few times. The V call is TRBV27, the J call TRBJ2-5, with 7 bases matching TRBD1. Germline trimming cut 5 bases from V and 2 bases from J; bases unmatched to any gene: 8. This CDR3 has 15 amino acids. The germline V gene has CDR1 MNHEY and CDR2 SMNVEV (reference sequence). CDR3 in amino acids: CASSQTGLRQETQYF. CDR3 nucleotide sequence: TGTGCCAGCAGTCAGACAGGGTTGAGGCAAGAGACCCAGTACTTC.

This clonotype was seen a few times. This chain connects TRBV25-1 to TRBJ2-5; 7 nucleotides align to TRBD1. The trim removed 7 bases at V and 2 bases at J, leaving 7 bases unmatched. The germline V gene has CDR1 MGHDK and CDR2 SYGVNS. This CDR3 is 14 amino acids long. The CDR3 region is CASTTGQFQETQYF. The CDR3 DNA is TGTGCCAGCACTACGGGACAGTTTCAAGAGACCCAGTACTTC. Using reference TRBV25-1 and TRBJ2-5 for the parts outside the CDR3, the full variable domain is EADIYQTPRYLVIGTGKKITLECSQTMGHDKMYWYQQDPGMELHLIHYSYGVNSTEKGDLSSESTVSRIRTEHFPLTLESARPSHTSQYLCASTTGQFQETQYFGPGTRLLVL.